These 8 T cell receptor beta chains came from one sample sequenced in a study of cytomegalovirus exposure and HLA in healthy donors. Assay: immunoSEQ multiplex PCR; the TCRdb copy retains only in-frame clones and omits some. The sample shows about 140,000 clones, 70% to 90% of them seen only once. The material sequenced was PBMCs. These receptors were taken from a woman younger than 45 in good health and CMV-seronegative.

The chain carries TRBV2 and TRBJ2-1, with 10 nucleotides matching TRBD2. Germline CDR1 SNHLY, CDR2 FYNNEI. The CDR3 loop spans 16 amino acids. The J segment lost 4 bases and the V segment lost 2 bases, leaving 5 bases of the junction unmatched. The CDR3 loop reads CASSEFETSGYNEQFF. The CDR3 coding sequence is TGTGCCAGCAGTGAATTCGAGACTAGCGGGTACAATGAGCAGTTCTTC.

The rearrangement links TRBV5-1 to TRBJ2-1; the match to TRBD2 covers 9 bases. Germline V gene lookup returns CDR1 SGHRS and CDR2 YFSETQ. The CDR3 runs to 15 residues. With V trimmed by 1 base and J by 6 bases, 5 bases remained unmatched. The CDR3 region is CASSLPSGVGNEQFF. Written as DNA, the CDR3 is TGCGCCAGCAGCTTGCCTAGCGGGGTAGGCAATGAGCAGTTCTTC.

The rearrangement uses TRBV6-5 and TRBJ2-5, with 10 nucleotides matching TRBD2. The germline V gene encodes CDR1 MNHEY and CDR2 SVGAGI. The CDR3 runs to 14 residues. V lost 4 bases to trimming and J lost 1 base; unmatched junction nucleotides: 0. The CDR3 here is CASSSSGGQETQYF. As DNA, the CDR3 is TGTGCCAGCAGTTCTAGCGGGGGCCAAGAGACCCAGTACTTC.

The chain carries TRBV7-9 and TRBJ2-3; 8 nucleotides match TRBD2. CDR1 SEHNR and CDR2 FQNEAQ come from the germline V gene (reference sequence). CDR3 length: 14 amino acids. Unmatched junction bases numbered 7, after V lost 7 bases and J lost 4 bases. CDR3: CASNRRGDADTQYF. CDR3 in DNA: TGTGCCAGCAACCGGCGGGGGGACGCAGATACGCAGTATTTT. The whole variable domain, remainder taken from reference TRBV7-9 and TRBJ2-3, is DTGVSQNPRHKITKRGQNVTFRCDPISEHNRLYWYRQTLGQGPEFLTYFQNEAQLEKSRLLSDRFSAERPKGSFSTLEIQRTEQGDSAMYLCASNRRGDADTQYFGPGTRLTVL.

The chain uses TRBV7-9 and TRBJ2-2; D perhaps matches TRBD2 (5 bases). Trimming pared 5 bases from V and 6 bases from J, leaving 16 bases between. The CDR3 runs 15 residues. Germline CDR1 and CDR2: SEHNR and FQNEAQ (reference sequence). This CDR3 reads CASSAEGSLPGELFF. CDR3 nucleotides: TGTGCCAGCAGCGCCGAGGGTAGTCTCCCCGGGGAGCTGTTTTTT.

The rearrangement links TRBV7-3 to TRBJ1-1, with 7 bases fitting TRBD1. The CDR3 length is 16 residues. Looked up from germline, CDR1 is SGHTA and CDR2 is FQGTGA. Germline trimming cut 1 base from V and 7 bases from J; bases unmatched to any gene: 12. CDR3 DNA: TGTGCCAGCAGCTTAATAAGGGTAAGAGGGGGCCGTGAAGCTTTCTTT. It codes for CASSLIRVRGGREAFF.

Of note for this clone: This same CDR3 is encoded by further DNA sequences in the sample. V gene TRBV29-1 combines with J gene TRBJ2-7; D perhaps matches TRBD1 (5 bases). From germline, CDR1 is SQVTM and CDR2 ANQGSEA. The CDR3 is 11 amino acids. V was trimmed by 4 bases and J by 6 bases, leaving 10 bases between them. This chain's CDR3 is CSVGQGGEQYF. DNA for the CDR3: TGCAGCGTTGGGCAGGGTGGCGAGCAGTACTTC.

The chain joins TRBV7-3 to TRBJ1-2; the D gene is possibly TRBD1 (5 bases). The V end lost 4 bases, the J end lost 8 bases, and 14 bases lay between the germline ends. The CDR3 loop spans 13 amino acids. CDR1 SGHTA and CDR2 FQGTGA come from the germline V gene. This CDR3 is CASSSGLRTGYTF. The CDR3 DNA is TGTGCCAGCAGCTCGGGACTCCGTACGGGCTACACCTTC.